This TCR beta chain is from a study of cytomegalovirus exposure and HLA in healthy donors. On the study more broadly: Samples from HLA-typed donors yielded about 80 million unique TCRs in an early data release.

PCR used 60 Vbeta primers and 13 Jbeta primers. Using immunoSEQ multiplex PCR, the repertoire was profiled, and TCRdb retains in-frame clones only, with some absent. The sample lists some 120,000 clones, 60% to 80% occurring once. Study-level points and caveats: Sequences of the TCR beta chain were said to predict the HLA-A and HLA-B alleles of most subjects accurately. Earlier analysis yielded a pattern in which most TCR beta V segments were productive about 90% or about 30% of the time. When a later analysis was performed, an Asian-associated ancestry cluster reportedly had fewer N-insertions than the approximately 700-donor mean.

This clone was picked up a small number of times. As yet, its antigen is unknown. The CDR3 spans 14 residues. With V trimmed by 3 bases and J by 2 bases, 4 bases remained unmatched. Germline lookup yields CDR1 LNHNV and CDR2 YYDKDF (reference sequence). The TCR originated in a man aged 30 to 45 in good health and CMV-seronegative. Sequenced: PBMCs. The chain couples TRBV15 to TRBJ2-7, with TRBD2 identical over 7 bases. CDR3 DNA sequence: TGTGCCACCAGCAGGGGGGGGAATACCTACGAGCAGTACTTC. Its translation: CATSRGGNTYEQYF.